The 5 T cell receptor beta chains listed next were all sequenced from one sample in a study of blood T cell repertoires in COVID-19. Measured with immunoSEQ multiplex PCR; TCRdb has only the in-frame clones, and not every one. In the table there are about 170,000 clones, around four fifths of which are singletons. Sequenced sample: PBMCs or T cells enriched from blood (not recorded which). These receptors all stem from a woman aged 50 to 60 who had recovered from COVID-19.

This chain links TRBV7-9 with TRBJ1-2, with D possibly TRBD1 on 6 matching bases. The CDR3 loop spans 15 amino acids. The germline CDR1 and CDR2 sequences are SEHNR and FQNEAQ (reference sequence). V was cut by 7 bases and J by 14 bases, with 29 bases left in between. CDR3 sequence: CASTDIRDTLMAGTF. The CDR3 DNA follows: TGTGCCAGCACCGATATCCGGGACACCCTAATGGCTGGGACCTTC.

The V gene is TRBV11-2, the J gene TRBJ1-6, with D possibly TRBD1 on 6 matching bases. Germline loops: CDR1 SGHAT, CDR2 FQNNGV. This CDR3 has 14 amino acids. V was clipped by 3 bases and J by 6 bases, with 9 bases between them. The DNA of the CDR3 is TGTGCCAGCAGCTTGCAGGGGCTTAATTCACCCCTCCACTTT. Protein product: CASSLQGLNSPLHF.

The table lists this clone with a few counts. CDR3 DNA sequence: TGCGCCAGCAGTCAATCGAAGGAGGACAGGGACCAAGAGACCCAGTACTTC. Translation gives CASSQSKEDRDQETQYF. This chain connects TRBV23-1 to TRBJ2-5; 8 nucleotides align to TRBD1. TRBV23-1 is assigned to the ORF class and has an uncertain function. CDR3 length equals 17 residues. The J segment lost 0 bases and the V segment lost 0 bases, leaving 6 bases of the junction unmatched.

V gene TRBV24-1 combines with J gene TRBJ2-3; D unclear. This CDR3 is built from 13 residues. V shed 5 bases and J shed 4 bases, with 9 bases lying between them. CDR1 KGHDR and CDR2 SFDVKD come from the germline V gene. CDR3: CATSGAFSDTQYF. CDR3 nucleotide sequence: TGTGCCACCAGTGGTGCGTTCTCAGATACGCAGTATTTT.

The chain recombines TRBV11-2 with TRBJ2-1; TRBD2 aligns across 8 bases. CDR1 and CDR2 from the germline V gene are SGHAT and FQNNGV. Losses at the gene ends were 3 bases for V and 5 bases for J; bases not matched to a gene: 9. This CDR3 region has 16 residues. The CDR3 sequence: CASSLRGLVPDNEQFF. In DNA, the CDR3 is TGTGCCAGCAGCTTGCGGGGACTAGTCCCCGACAATGAGCAGTTCTTC. Combining the CDR3 with reference TRBV11-2 and TRBJ2-1 gives the whole variable domain EAGVAQSPRYKIIEKRQSVAFWCNPISGHATLYWYQQILGQGPKLLIQFQNNGVVDDSQLPKDRFSAERLKGVDSTLKIQPAKLEDSAVYLCASSLRGLVPDNEQFFGPGTRLTVL.